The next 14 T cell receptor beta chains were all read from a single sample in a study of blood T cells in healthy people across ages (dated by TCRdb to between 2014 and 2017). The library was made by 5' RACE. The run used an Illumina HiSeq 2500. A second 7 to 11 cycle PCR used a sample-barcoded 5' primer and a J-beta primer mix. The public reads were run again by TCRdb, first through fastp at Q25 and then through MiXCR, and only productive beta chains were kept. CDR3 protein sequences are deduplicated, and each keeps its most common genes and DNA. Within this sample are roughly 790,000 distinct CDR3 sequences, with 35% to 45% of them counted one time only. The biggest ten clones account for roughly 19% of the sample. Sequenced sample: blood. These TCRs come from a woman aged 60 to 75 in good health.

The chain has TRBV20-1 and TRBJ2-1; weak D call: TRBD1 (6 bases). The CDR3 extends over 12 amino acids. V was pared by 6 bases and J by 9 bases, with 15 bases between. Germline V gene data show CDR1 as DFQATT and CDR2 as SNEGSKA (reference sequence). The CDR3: CSAGQGWREQFF. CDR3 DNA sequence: TGCAGTGCCGGCCAGGGGTGGCGTGAGCAGTTCTTC.

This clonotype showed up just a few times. The CDR3: CSARDTGNNQPQHF. In DNA, the CDR3 is TGCAGTGCTAGAGATACAGGGAACAATCAGCCCCAGCATTTT. The chain is built from TRBV20-1 and TRBJ1-5; D perhaps matches TRBD1 (6 bases). The V and J ends lost 0 bases and 3 bases respectively, with 9 bases between them. The CDR3 runs to 14 residues. Germline CDR1 reads DFQATT; CDR2 reads SNEGSKA (reference sequence).

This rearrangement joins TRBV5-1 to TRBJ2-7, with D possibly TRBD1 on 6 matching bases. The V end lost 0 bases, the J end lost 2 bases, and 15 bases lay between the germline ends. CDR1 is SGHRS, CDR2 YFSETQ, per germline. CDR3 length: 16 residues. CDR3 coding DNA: TGCGCCAGCAGCTTGGCCCCGGACAGCCCACCCTACGAGCAGTACTTC. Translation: CASSLAPDSPPYEQYF. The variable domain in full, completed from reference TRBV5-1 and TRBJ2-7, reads KAGVTQTPRYLIKTRGQQVTLSCSPISGHRSVSWYQQTPGQGLQFLFEYFSETQRNKGNFPGRFSGRQFSNSRSEMNVSTLELGDSALYLCASSLAPDSPPYEQYFGPGTRLTVT.

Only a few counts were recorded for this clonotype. CDR3 DNA: TGCAGTGCTAGAGATAGGGGCAGGGGAGTCTATAATTCACCCCTCCACTTT. Protein product: CSARDRGRGVYNSPLHF. This sequence joins TRBV20-1 and TRBJ1-6, with D possibly TRBD1 on 6 matching bases. The V end lost 0 bases, the J end lost 3 bases, and 15 bases lay between the germline ends. The CDR3 spans 17 residues. CDR1 is DFQATT, CDR2 SNEGSKA, per germline (reference sequence).

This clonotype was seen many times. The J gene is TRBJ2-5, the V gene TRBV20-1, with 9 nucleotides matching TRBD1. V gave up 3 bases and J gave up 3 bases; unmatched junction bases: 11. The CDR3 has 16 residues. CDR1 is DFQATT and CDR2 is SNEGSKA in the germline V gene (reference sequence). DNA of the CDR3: TGCAGTGCTAGCTCGTCCGGGACAGGGAGTAAAGAGACCCAGTACTTC. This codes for CSASSSGTGSKETQYF.

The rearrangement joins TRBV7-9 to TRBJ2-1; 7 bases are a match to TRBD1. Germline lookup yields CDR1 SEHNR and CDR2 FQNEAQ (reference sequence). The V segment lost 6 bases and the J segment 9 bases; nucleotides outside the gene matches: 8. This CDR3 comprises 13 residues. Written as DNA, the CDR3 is TGTGCCAGCAGGCGTACAGGGGTGGGTGAGCAGTTCTTC. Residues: CASRRTGVGEQFF.

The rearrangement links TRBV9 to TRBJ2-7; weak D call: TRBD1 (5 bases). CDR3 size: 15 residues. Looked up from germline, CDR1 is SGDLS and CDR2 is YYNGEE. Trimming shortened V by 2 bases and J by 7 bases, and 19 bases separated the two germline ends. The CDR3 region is CASSVLDSSYNEQYF. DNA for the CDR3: TGTGCCAGCAGCGTTTTAGACAGCTCCTACAATGAGCAGTACTTC.

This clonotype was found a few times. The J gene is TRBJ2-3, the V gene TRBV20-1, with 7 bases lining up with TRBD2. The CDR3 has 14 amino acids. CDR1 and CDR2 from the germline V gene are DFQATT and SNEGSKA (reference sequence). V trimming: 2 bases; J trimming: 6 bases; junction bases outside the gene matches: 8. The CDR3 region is CSARSSTSWDTQYF. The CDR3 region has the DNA TGCAGTGCTAGATCATCGACTAGCTGGGATACGCAGTATTTT.

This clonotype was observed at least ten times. The CDR3: CSAREIKEIGQFF. The CDR3 DNA is TGCAGTGCTAGAGAAATCAAGGAAATCGGGCAGTTCTTC. The chain couples TRBV20-1 to TRBJ2-1; D is unresolved. From germline, CDR1 is DFQATT and CDR2 SNEGSKA (reference sequence). CDR3 size: 13 residues. V was trimmed by 0 bases and J by 12 bases, leaving 15 bases between them.

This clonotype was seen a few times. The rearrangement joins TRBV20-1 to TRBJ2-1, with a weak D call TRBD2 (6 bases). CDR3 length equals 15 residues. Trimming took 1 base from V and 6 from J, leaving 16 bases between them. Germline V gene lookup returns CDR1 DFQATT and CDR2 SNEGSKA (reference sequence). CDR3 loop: CSARGGGDDGNEQFF. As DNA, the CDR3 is TGCAGTGCTAGAGGAGGAGGGGACGATGGCAATGAGCAGTTCTTC.

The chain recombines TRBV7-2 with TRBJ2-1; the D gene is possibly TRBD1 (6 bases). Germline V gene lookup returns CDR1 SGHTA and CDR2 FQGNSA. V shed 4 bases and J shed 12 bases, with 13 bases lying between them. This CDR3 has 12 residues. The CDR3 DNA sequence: TGTGCCAGCAGCTCACAGGGACGGGGGCAGTTCTTC. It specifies CASSSQGRGQFF.

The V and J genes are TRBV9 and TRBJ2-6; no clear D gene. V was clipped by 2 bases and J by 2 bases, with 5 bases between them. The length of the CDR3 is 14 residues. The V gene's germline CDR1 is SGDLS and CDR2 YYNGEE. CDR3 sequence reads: CASSVEPGANVLTF. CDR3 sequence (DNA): TGTGCCAGCAGCGTTGAACCTGGGGCCAACGTCCTGACTTTC.

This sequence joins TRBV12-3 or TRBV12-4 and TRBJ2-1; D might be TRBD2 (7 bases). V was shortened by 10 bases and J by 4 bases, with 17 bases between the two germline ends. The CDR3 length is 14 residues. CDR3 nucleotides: TGTGCCATCTGGGGGGGGGGCTTGTACAATGAGCAGTTCTTC. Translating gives CAIWGGGLYNEQFF.

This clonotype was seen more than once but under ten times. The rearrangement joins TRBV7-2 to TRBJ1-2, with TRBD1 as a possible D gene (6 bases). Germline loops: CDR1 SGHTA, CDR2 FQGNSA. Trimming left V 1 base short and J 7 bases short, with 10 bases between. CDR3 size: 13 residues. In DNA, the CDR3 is TGTGCCAGCAGCTTAGACAGGGCGGGTGGCTACACCTTC. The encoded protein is CASSLDRAGGYTF.